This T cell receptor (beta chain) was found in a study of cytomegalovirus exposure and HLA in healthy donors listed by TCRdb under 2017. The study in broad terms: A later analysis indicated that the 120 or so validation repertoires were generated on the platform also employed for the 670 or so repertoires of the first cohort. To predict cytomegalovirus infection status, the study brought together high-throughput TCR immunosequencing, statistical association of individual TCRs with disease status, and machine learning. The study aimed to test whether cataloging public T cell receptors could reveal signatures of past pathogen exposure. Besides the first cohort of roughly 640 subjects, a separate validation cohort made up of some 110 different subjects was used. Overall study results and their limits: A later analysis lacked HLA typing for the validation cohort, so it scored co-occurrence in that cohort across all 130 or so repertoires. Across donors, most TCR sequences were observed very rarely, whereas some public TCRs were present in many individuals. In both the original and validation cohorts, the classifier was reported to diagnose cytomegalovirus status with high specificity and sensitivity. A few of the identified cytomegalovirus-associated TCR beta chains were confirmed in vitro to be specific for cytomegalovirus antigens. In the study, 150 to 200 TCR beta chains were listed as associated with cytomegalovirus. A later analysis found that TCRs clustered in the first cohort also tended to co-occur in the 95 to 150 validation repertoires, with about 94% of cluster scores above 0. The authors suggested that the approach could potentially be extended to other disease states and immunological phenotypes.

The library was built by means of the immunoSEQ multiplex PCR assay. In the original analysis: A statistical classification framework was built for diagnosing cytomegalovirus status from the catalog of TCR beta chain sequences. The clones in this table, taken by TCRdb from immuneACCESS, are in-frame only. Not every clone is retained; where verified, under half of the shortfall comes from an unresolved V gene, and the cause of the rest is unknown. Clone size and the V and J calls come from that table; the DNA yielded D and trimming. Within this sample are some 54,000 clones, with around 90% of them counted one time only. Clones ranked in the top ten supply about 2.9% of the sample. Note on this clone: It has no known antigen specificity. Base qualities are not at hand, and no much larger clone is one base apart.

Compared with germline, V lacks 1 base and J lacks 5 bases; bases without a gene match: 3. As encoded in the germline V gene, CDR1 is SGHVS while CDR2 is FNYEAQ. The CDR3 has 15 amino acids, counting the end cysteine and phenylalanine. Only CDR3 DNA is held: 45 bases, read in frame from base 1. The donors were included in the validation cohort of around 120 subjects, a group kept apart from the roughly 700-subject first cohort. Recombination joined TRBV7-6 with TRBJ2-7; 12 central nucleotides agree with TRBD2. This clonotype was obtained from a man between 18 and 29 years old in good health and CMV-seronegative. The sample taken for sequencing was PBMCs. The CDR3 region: CASSLGLAGVHEQYF. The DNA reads TGTGCCAGCAGCTTAGGACTAGCGGGAGTCCACGAGCAGTACTTC.